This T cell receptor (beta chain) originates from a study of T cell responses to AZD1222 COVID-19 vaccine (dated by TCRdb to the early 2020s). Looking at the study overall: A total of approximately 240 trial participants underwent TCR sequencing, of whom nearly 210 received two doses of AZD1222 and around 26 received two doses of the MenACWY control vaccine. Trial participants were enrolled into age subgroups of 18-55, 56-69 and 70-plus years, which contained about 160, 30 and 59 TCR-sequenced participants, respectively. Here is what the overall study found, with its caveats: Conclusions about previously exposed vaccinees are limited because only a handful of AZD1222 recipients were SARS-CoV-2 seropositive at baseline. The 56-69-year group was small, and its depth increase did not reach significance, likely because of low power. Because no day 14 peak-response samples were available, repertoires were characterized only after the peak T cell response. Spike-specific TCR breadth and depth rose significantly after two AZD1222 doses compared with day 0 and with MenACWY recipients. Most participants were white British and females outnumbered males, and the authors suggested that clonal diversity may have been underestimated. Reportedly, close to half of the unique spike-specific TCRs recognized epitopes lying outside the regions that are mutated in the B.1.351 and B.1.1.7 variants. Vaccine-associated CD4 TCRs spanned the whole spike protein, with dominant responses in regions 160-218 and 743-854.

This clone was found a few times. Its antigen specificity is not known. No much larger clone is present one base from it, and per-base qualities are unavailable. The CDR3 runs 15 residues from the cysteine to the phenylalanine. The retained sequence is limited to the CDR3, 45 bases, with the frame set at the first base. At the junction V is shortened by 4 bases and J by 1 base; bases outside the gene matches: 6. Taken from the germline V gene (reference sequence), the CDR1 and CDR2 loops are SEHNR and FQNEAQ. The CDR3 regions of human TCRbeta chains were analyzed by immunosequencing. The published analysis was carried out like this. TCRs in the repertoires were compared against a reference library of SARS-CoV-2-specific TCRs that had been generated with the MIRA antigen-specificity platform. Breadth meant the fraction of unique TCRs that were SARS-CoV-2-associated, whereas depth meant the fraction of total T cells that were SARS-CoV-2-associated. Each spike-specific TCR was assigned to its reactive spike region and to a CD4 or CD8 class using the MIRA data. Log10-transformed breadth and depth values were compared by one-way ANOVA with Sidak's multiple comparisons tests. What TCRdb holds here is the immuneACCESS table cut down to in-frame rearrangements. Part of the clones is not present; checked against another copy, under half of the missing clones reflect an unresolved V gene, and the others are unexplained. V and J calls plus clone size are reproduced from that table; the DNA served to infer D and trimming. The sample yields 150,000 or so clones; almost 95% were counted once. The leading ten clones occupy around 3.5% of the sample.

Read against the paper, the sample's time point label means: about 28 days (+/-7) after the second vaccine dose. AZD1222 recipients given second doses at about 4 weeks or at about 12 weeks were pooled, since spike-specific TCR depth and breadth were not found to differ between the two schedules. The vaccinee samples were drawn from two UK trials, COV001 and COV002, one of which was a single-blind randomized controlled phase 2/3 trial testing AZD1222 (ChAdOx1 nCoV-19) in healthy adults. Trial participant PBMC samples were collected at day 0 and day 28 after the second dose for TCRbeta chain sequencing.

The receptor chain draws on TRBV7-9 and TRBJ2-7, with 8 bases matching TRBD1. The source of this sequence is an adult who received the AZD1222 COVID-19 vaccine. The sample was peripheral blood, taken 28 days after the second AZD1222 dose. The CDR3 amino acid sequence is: CASSSYWTGSYEQYF. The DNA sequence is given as TGTGCCAGCAGCTCTTATTGGACAGGGTCCTACGAGCAGTACTTC.